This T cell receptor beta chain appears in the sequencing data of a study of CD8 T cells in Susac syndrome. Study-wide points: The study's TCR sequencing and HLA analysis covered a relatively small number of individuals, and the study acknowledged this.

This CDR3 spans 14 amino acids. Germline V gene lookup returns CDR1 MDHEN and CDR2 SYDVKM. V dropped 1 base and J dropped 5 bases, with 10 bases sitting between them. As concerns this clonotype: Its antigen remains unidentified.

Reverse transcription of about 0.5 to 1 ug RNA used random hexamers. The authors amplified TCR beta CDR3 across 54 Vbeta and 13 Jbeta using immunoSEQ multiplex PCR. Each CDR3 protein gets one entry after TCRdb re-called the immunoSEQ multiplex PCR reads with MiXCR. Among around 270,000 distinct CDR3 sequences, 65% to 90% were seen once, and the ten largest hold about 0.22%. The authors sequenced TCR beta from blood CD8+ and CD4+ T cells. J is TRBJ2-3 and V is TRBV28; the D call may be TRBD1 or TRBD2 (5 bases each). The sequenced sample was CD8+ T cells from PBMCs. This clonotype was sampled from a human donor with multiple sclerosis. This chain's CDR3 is CASSLSAGRDTQYF. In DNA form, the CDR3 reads TGTGCCAGCAGTTTATCGGCAGGGAGAGATACGCAGTATTTT.